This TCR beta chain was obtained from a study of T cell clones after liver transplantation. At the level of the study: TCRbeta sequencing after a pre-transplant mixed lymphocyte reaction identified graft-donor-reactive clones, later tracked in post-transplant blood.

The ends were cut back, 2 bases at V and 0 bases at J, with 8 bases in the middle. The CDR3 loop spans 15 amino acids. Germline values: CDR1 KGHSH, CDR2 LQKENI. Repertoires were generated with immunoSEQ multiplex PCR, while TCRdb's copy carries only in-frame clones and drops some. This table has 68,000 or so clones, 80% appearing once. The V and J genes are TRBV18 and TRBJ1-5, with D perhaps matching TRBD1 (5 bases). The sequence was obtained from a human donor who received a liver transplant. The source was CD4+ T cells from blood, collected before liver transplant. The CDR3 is CASSPGRVSNQPQHF. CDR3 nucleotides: TGTGCCAGCTCACCAGGCAGGGTTAGCAATCAGCCCCAGCATTTT. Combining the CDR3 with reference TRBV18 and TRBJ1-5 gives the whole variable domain NAGVMQNPRHLVRRRGQEARLRCSPMKGHSHVYWYRQLPEEGLKFMVYLQKENIIDESGMPKERFSAEFPKEGPSILRIQQVVRGDSAAYFCASSPGRVSNQPQHFGDGTRLSIL.